The 5 T cell receptor beta chains below were found in one sample sequenced in a study of T cells generated in artificial thymic organoids. Separate semi-nested PCRs amplified TCRalpha and TCRbeta libraries using constant-region reverse primers in TRAC or TRBC. From the 5' RACE reads, TCRdb called clonotypes with MiXCR, one entry per CDR3 protein. The data show around 3,000 distinct CDR3 sequences, roughly 34% seen once. Sequencing was done on a sample of naive CD8+ T cells from blood. Subset specified: CD3+TCRalphabeta+CD8SP T cells; for blood, CD45RO-CCR7+ naive CD8+ T cells. The receptors were sampled from a human donor who gave cord blood stem cells for thymic organoid culture, a cardiac surgery patient who gave postnatal thymus, or a blood donor (not recorded which).

Relative to its sample, this clonotype is medium-sized. V gene TRBV27 combines with J gene TRBJ2-1; unclear D gene. The CDR3 runs 13 residues. Trimming pared 3 bases from V and 8 bases from J, leaving 11 bases between. Looked up from germline, CDR1 is MNHEY and CDR2 is SMNVEV (reference sequence). The DNA of the CDR3 is TGTGCCAGCAGTTTGTCCCGGACCCATGAGCAGTTCTTC. Amino acids: CASSLSRTHEQFF.

The V gene is TRBV7-9, the J gene TRBJ2-7; D may be TRBD1 (6 bases). The CDR3 has 13 amino acids. Germline V CDR1 and CDR2: SEHNR, FQNEAQ (reference sequence). V lost 3 bases and J lost 3, with 9 bases in between. The CDR3 spells CASSFNRDYEQYF. CDR3 nucleotide sequence: TGTGCCAGCAGCTTCAACAGGGACTACGAGCAGTACTTC.

The chain carries TRBV28 and TRBJ2-5; 12 bases line up with TRBD2. J lost 5 bases, V lost 6 bases, and 4 bases had no gene match. This CDR3 is 14 amino acids long. Germline CDR1 MDHEN, CDR2 SYDVKM. CDR3 in amino acids: CASSASGRGETQYF. The CDR3, as DNA: TGTGCCAGCAGCGCTAGCGGGAGGGGGGAGACCCAGTACTTC.

This clonotype is medium-sized. This chain connects TRBV29-1 to TRBJ1-1; 7 bases match TRBD1. Losses at the gene ends were 0 bases for V and 2 bases for J; bases not matched to a gene: 3. The germline V gene encodes CDR1 SQVTM and CDR2 ANQGSEA. The CDR3 covers 14 residues. CDR3 in amino acids: CSVEDTGVNTEAFF. Written as DNA, the CDR3 is TGCAGCGTTGAAGATACAGGGGTAAACACTGAAGCTTTCTTT.

This clonotype is labeled as medium-sized. The genes are TRBV6-2 or TRBV6-3 and TRBJ2-4; D is perhaps TRBD1 (5 bases). The CDR3 is made up of 13 amino acids. Germline CDR1 and CDR2: MNHEY and SVGEGT. With 8 bases removed from V and 0 bases from J, the gap between germline ends came to 8 bases. The CDR3 sequence is CASSDIAKNIQYF. The CDR3 nucleotides read TGTGCCAGCTCGGACATAGCCAAAAACATTCAGTACTTC.